This is a list of T cell receptor beta chains from one sample in a study of blood T cell repertoires in COVID-19. The protocol was immunoSEQ multiplex PCR, while the TCRdb copy is restricted to in-frame clones and leaves out a portion. The table lists 120,000 or so clones, roughly 85% of them singletons. What was sequenced was peripheral blood. These receptors were collected from a human donor in a cohort sampled during active COVID-19. CDR3s include the opening cysteine and the closing phenylalanine or tryptophan. The D gene is left open where the match is weak. Some rows mark clone size as missing; the rest say once, few, many or name a class of expanded clone.

D	V	length	J	size	DNA	CDR3
TRBD2	TRBV18	17	TRBJ2-7	-	TGTGCCAGCTCACCGGGCCCAACCTGGCGGGGGAATGGCGAGCAGTACTTC	CASSPGPTWRGNGEQYF
-	TRBV19	16	TRBJ1-4	-	TGTGCCAGTAGTAGTACTGTCCTTGGAAAGGGGGAAAAACTGTTTTTT	CASSSTVLGKGEKLFF
TRBD2	TRBV9	15	TRBJ2-7	-	TGTGCCAGCAGCGTCTCGACTAGCGGAGCCTACGAGCAGTACTTC	CASSVSTSGAYEQYF
-	TRBV6-5	13	TRBJ1-2	once	TGTGCCAGCAACCAGATTCAGGGGTTTGGCTACACCTTC	CASNQIQGFGYTF
TRBD1	TRBV5-5	15	TRBJ1-1	-	TGTGCCAGCAGCTCCGGGACAGGGGAGAACACTGAAGCTTTCTTT	CASSSGTGENTEAFF
-	TRBV7-2	14	TRBJ2-7	-	TGTGCCAGCAGCTTACGGCGGGACTCCTACGAGCAGTACTTC	CASSLRRDSYEQYF
TRBD1	TRBV27	19	TRBJ2-6	-	TGTGCCAGCAGTTTTTTGGGGCAGGGGGTTTCCTCTGGGGCCAACGTCCTGACTTTC	CASSFLGQGVSSGANVLTF
TRBD1	TRBV2	15	TRBJ1-4	-	TGTGCCAGCAGAGGTCGGGGACAGGGAGATGAAAAACTGTTTTTT	CASRGRGQGDEKLFF
TRBD1	TRBV6-2/TRBV6-3	17	TRBJ2-7	-	TGTGCCAGCAGTTCCCAAAAATGGACAGGGGAGGCCTACGAGCAGTACTTC	CASSSQKWTGEAYEQYF
-	TRBV2	14	TRBJ2-7	-	TGTGCCAGCAGTTGGGACGGGCGGGATCCCGAGCAGTACTTC	CASSWDGRDPEQYF
TRBD2	TRBV7-3	15	TRBJ2-1	many	TGTGCCAGCAGCTGGGGACTAGCTGACGCTAATGAGCAGTTCTTC	CASSWGLADANEQFF
TRBD2	TRBV12-3/TRBV12-4	12	TRBJ2-3	-	TGTGCCAGCAGCCGTAGCGGGAGTACGCAGTATTTT	CASSRSGSTQYF
-	TRBV7-8	14	TRBJ1-1	-	TGTGCCAGCAGCTTAGACAGGCTGAACACTGAAGCTTTCTTT	CASSLDRLNTEAFF
TRBD1	TRBV18	16	TRBJ1-2	-	TGTGCCAGCTCACCCGGACAGGGGGTTTATTACTATGGCTACACCTTC	CASSPGQGVYYYGYTF
TRBD2	TRBV28	13	TRBJ2-1	-	TGTGCCAGCAGTTTGGAGGGACTACGAATCCAGTTCTTC	CASSLEGLRIQFF
-	TRBV10-2	15	TRBJ2-2	once	TGCGCCAGCAGTGGGACTACAGGGAACACCGGGGAGCTGTTTTTT	CASSGTTGNTGELFF
-	TRBV12-5	13	TRBJ1-2	-	TGTGCTAGTGGTTTGACAGGGTCGCAGGGCTACACCTTC	CASGLTGSQGYTF